This T cell receptor beta chain was recorded in a study of shared T cell receptors in the human thymus. The repertoire was sequenced with immunoSEQ multiplex PCR; TCRdb's copy has only in-frame clones and lacks some. The sample holds about 710,000 clones, about 87% seen once. In germline, CDR1 is SGHVS, CDR2 FNYEAQ. The CDR3 sequence is 15 residues long. Trimming at V came to 5 bases and at J to 1 base, leaving 4 bases not matched to a gene. These same data were also listed under a study on human thymus T cells.

The gene calls are TRBV7-6 and TRBJ1-3; 8 positions match TRBD1. Sequenced material: thymocytes. The source is a boy under two years old with a congenital heart defect. The CDR3 reads CASSQGARSGNTIYF. The CDR3 nucleotides read TGTGCCAGCAGCCAGGGGGCGCGATCTGGAAACACCATATATTTT.